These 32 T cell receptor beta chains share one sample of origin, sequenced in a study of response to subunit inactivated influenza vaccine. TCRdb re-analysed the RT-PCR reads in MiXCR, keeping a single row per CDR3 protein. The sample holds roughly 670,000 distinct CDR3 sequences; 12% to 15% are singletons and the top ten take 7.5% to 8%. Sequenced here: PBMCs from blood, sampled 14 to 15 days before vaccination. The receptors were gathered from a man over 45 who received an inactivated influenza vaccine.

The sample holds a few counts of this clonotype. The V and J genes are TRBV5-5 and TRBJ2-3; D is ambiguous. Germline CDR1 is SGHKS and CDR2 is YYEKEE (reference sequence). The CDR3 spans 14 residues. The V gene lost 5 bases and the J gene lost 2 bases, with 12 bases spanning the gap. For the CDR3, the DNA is TGTGCCAGCAGTAATATAGGGTACACAGATACGCAGTATTTT. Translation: CASSNIGYTDTQYF.

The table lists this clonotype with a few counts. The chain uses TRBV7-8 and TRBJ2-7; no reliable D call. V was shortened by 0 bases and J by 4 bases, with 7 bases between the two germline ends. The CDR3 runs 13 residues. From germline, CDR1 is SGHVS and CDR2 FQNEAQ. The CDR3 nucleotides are TGTGCCAGCAGCTTAGCGTCATTGTACGAGCAGTACTTC. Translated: CASSLASLYEQYF.

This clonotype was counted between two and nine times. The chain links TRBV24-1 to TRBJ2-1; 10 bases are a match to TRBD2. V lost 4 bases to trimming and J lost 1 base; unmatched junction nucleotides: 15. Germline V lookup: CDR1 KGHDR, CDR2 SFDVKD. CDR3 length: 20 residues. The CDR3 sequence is CATSDSTKTSGRDSYNEQFF. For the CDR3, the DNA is TGTGCCACCAGTGACTCGACCAAGACAAGCGGGAGGGATTCCTACAATGAGCAGTTCTTC.

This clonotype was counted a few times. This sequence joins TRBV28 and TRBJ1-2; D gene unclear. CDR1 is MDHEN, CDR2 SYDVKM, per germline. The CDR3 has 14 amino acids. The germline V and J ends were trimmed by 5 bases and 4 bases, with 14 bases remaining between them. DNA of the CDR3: TGTGCCAGCAGTCCCATCGACGGTTCCTATGGCTACACCTTC. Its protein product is CASSPIDGSYGYTF.

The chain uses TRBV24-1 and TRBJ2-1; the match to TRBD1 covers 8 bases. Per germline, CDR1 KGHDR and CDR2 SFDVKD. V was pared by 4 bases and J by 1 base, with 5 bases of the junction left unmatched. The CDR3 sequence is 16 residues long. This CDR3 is CATSDPGQASYNEQFF. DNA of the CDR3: TGTGCCACCAGTGACCCGGGACAGGCATCCTACAATGAGCAGTTCTTC.

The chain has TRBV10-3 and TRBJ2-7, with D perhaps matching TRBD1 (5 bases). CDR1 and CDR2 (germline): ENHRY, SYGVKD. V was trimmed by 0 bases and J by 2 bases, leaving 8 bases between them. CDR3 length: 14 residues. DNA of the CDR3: TGTGCCATCAGTGAGTCGGGCAGGGCCTACGAGCAGTACTTC. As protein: CAISESGRAYEQYF.

CDR3 protein: CASSPGMLPGELFF. In DNA form, the CDR3 reads TGTGCCAGCAGCCCCGGGATGCTCCCCGGGGAGCTGTTTTTT. The rearrangement joins TRBV11-3 to TRBJ2-2, with D possibly matching TRBD2 (5 bases). The CDR3 is 14 residues long. The germline V and J ends were trimmed by 5 bases and 6 bases, with 13 bases remaining between them. The germline CDR1 and CDR2 sequences are SGHNT and YENEEA.

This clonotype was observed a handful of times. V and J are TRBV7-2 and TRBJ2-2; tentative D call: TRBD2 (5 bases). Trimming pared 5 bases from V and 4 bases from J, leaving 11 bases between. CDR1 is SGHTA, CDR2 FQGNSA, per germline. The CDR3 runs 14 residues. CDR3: CASSLAAGTGELFF. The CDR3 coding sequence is TGTGCCAGCAGCCTTGCCGCGGGCACCGGGGAGCTGTTTTTT.

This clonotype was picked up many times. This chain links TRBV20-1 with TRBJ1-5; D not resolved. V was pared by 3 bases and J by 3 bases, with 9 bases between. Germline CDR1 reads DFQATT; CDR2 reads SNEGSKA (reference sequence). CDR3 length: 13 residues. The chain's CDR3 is CSASVQNNQPQHF. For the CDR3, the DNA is TGCAGTGCTAGCGTGCAGAACAATCAGCCCCAGCATTTT.

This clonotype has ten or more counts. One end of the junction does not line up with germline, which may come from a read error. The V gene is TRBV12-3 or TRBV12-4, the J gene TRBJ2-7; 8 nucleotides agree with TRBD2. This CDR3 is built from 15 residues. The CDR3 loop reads CASTLERGSSYEQYF. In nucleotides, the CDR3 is TGTGCCAGCACTTTAGAGCGGGGGTCCTCCTACGAGCAGTACTTC.

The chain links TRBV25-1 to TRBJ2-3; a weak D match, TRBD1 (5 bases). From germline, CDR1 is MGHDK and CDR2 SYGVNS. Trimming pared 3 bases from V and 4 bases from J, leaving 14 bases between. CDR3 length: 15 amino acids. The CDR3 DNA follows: TGTGCCAGCAGTGACCCAGGGATTAGGGCAGATACGCAGTATTTT. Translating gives CASSDPGIRADTQYF.

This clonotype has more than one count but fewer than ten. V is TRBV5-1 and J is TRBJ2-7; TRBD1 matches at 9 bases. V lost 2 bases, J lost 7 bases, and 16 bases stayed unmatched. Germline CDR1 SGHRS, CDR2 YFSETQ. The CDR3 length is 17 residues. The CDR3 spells CASSFRTGAPGIGEQYF. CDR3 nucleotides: TGCGCCAGCAGCTTCAGGACAGGGGCCCCTGGGATTGGGGAGCAGTACTTC.

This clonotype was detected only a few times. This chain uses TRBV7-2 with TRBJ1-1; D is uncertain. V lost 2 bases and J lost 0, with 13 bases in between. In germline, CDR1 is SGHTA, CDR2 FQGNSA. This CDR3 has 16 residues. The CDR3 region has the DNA TGTGCCAGCAGCTTATTGAGTGGGCCTATGAACACTGAAGCTTTCTTT. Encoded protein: CASSLLSGPMNTEAFF. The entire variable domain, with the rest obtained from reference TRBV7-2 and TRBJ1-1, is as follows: GAGVSQSPSNKVTEKGKDVELRCDPISGHTALYWYRQSLGQGLEFLIYFQGNSAPDKSGLPSDRFSAERTGGSVSTLTIQRTQQEDSAVYLCASSLLSGPMNTEAFFGQGTRLTVV.

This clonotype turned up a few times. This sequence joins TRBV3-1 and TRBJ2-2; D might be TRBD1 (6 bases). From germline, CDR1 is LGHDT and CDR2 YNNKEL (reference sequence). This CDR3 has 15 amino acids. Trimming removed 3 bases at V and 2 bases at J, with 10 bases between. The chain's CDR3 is CASSHGTRNTGELFF. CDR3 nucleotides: TGTGCCAGCAGCCACGGGACACGAAACACCGGGGAGCTGTTTTTT.

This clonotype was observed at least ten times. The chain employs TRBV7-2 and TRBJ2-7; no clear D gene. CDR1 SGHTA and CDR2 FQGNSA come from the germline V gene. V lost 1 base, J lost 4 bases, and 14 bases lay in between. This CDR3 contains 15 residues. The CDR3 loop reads CASSLDWGSTYEQYF. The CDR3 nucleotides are TGTGCCAGCAGCTTAGATTGGGGATCTACTTACGAGCAGTACTTC.

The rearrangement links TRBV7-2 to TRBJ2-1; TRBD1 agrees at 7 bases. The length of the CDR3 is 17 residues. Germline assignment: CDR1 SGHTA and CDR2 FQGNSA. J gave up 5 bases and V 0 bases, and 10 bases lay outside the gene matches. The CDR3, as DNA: TGTGCCAGCAGCTTAGCGTTAGGGGGCAGATTCCACAATGAGCAGTTCTTC. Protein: CASSLALGGRFHNEQFF.

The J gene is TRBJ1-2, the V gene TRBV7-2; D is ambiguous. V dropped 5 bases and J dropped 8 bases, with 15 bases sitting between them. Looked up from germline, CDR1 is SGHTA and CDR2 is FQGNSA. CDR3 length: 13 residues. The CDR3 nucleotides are TGTGCCAGCAGCCCCATTCGGGGTGGCGGCTACACCTTC. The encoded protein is CASSPIRGGGYTF.

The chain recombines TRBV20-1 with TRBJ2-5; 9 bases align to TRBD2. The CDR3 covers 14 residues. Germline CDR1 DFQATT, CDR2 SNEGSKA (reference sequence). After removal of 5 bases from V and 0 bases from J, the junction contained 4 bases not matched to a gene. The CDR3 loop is CSAGLAPYQETQYF. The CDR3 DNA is TGCAGTGCTGGACTAGCGCCGTACCAAGAGACCCAGTACTTC.

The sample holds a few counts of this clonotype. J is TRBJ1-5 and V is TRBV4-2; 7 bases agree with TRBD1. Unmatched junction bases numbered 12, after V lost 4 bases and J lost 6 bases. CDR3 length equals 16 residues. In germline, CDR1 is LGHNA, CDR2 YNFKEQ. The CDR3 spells CASSPNQAGGAQPQHF. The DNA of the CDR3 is TGTGCCAGCAGCCCCAATCAGGCAGGGGGTGCTCAGCCCCAGCATTTT.

The CDR3 reads CSAKGPLGVYNSPLHF. The CDR3 bases are TGCAGTGCAAAGGGACCGTTGGGGGTCTATAATTCACCCCTCCACTTT. This chain connects TRBV20-1 to TRBJ1-6; perhaps TRBD1 as D (5 bases). The CDR3 covers 16 residues. Trimming left V 6 bases short and J 3 bases short, with 18 bases between. Germline V gene sequence: CDR1 DFQATT, CDR2 SNEGSKA (reference sequence).

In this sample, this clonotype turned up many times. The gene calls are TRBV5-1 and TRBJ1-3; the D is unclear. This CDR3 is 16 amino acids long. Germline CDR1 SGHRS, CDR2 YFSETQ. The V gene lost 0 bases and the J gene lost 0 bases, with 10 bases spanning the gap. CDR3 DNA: TGCGCCAGCAGCTTGGGGTCTGTGAGCTCTGGAAACACCATATATTTT. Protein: CASSLGSVSSGNTIYF. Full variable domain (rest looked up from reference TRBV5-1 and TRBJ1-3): KAGVTQTPRYLIKTRGQQVTLSCSPISGHRSVSWYQQTPGQGLQFLFEYFSETQRNKGNFPGRFSGRQFSNSRSEMNVSTLELGDSALYLCASSLGSVSSGNTIYFGEGSWLTVV.

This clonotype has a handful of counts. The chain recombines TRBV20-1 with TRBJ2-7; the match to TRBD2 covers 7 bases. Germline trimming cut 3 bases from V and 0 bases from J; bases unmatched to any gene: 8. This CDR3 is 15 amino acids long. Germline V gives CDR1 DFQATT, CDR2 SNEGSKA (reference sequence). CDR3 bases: TGCAGTGCTAGCCTTGCGGGAGTGTTCTCCTACGAGCAGTACTTC. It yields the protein CSASLAGVFSYEQYF.

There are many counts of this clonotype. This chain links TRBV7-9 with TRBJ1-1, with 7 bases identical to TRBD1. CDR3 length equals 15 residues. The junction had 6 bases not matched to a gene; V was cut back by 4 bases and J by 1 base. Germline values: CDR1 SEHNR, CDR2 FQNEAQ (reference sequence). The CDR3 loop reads CASSSPRTGNTEAFF. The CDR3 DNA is TGTGCCAGCAGCTCACCCCGGACAGGGAACACTGAAGCTTTCTTT.

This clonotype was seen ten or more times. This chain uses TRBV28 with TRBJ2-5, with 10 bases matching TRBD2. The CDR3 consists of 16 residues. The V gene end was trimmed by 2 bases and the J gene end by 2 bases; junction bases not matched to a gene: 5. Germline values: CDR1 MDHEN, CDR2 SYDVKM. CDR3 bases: TGTGCCAGCAGTTTAGCAGCGGGAGGGTTACAAGAGACCCAGTACTTC. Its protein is CASSLAAGGLQETQYF.

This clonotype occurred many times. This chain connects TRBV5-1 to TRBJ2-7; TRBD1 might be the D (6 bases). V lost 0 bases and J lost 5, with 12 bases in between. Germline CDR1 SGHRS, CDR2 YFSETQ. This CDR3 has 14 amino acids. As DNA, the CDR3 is TGCGCCAGCAGCTTGGAGACAGGTTGGAACGAGCAGTACTTC. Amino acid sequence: CASSLETGWNEQYF.

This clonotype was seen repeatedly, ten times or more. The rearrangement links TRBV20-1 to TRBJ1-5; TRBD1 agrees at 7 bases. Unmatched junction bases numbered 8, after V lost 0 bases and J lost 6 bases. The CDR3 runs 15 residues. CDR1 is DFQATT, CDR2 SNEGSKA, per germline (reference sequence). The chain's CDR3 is CSARDQTGETQPQHF. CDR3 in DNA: TGCAGTGCTAGAGATCAAACAGGGGAGACTCAGCCCCAGCATTTT.

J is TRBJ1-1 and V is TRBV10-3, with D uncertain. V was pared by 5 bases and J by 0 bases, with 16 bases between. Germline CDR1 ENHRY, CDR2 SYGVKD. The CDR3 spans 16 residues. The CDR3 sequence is CAISSGPLGVNTEAFF. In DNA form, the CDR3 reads TGTGCCATCAGTTCCGGCCCCCTAGGAGTGAACACTGAAGCTTTCTTT.

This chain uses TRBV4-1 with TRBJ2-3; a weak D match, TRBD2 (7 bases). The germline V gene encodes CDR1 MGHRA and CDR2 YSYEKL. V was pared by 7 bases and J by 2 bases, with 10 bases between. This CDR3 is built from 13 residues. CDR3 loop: CASKRDNTDTQYF. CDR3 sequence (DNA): TGCGCCAGCAAGCGGGACAACACAGATACGCAGTATTTT.

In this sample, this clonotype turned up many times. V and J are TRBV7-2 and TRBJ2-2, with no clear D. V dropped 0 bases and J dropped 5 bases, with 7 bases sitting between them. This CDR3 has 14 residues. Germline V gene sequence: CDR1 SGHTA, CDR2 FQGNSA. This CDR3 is CASSLAQRTGELFF. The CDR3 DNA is TGTGCCAGCAGCTTAGCGCAGAGAACCGGGGAGCTGTTTTTT.

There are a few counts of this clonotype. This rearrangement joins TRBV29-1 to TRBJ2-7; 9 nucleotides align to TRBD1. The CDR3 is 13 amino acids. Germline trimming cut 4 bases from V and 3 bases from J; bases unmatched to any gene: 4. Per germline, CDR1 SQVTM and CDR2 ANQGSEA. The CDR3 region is CSVVRDRDYEQYF. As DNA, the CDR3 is TGCAGCGTTGTACGGGACAGGGACTACGAGCAGTACTTC.

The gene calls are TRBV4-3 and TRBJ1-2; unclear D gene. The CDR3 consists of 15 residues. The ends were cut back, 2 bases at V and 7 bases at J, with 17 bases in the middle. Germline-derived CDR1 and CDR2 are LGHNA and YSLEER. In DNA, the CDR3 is TGCGCCAGCAGCCAACGTCCCCGACCCTTTGGTGGCTACACCTTC. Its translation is CASSQRPRPFGGYTF.

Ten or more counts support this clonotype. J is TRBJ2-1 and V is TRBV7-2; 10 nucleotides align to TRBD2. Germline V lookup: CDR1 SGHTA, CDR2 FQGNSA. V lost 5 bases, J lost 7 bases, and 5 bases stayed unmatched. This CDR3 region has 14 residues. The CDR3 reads CASSALAGVNEQFF. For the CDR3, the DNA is TGTGCCAGCAGCGCCCTAGCGGGAGTGAATGAGCAGTTCTTC.